One sample yielded the 9 T cell receptor beta chains listed below, sequenced in a study of CD8 T cells in ankylosing spondylitis. TCRdb re-called the 5' RACE reads with MiXCR, one entry per CDR3 protein. In the table there are 130,000 or so distinct CDR3 sequences, about 6.5% of which are singletons. The source material was blood, either unsorted or a sorted T cell fraction (not recorded which). These receptors were taken from a male donor with ankylosing spondylitis or in good health (not recorded which).

This clonotype was observed many times. The germline gene is not matched at one end of the junction; a read error may be the cause. J is TRBJ2-7 and V is TRBV7-2, with D tentatively TRBD2 (5 bases). The germline CDR1 and CDR2 sequences are SGHTA and FQGNSA. The CDR3 runs to 13 residues. DNA for the CDR3: TGTGCCAGCAGGTTAGGTGGGAGCTACGAGCAGTACTTC. Encoded protein: CASRLGGSYEQYF.

This clonotype was picked up many times. This chain uses TRBV20-1 with TRBJ1-2; the D gene is possibly TRBD1 (5 bases). This CDR3 spans 14 amino acids. V lost 5 bases and J lost 8, with 21 bases in between. The germline CDR1 and CDR2 sequences are DFQATT and SNEGSKA (reference sequence). Here the CDR3 reads CSAPGDVEGEGYTF. Written as DNA, the CDR3 is TGCAGTGCTCCCGGGGACGTCGAGGGAGAGGGCTACACCTTC.

The table lists this clonotype with many counts. The chain links TRBV10-2 to TRBJ1-1; possibly TRBD1 for D (5 bases). The ends were cut back, 7 bases at V and 6 bases at J, with 12 bases in the middle. The CDR3 is 12 residues long. Germline V gives CDR1 WSHSY, CDR2 SAAADI. The CDR3 is CASKGNWPEAFF. The CDR3 DNA follows: TGCGCCAGCAAGGGGAATTGGCCTGAAGCTTTCTTT.

This clonotype has at least ten counts. V usage is TRBV18 and J usage is TRBJ2-5; D is possibly TRBD1 (6 bases). Trimming shortened V by 1 base and J by 3 bases, and 6 bases separated the two germline ends. Germline V gene lookup returns CDR1 KGHSH and CDR2 LQKENI. The CDR3 contains 13 residues. Here the CDR3 DNA reads TGTGCCAGCTCACCACAGGGGGAAGAGACCCAGTACTTC. This gives the protein CASSPQGEETQYF.

This rearrangement joins TRBV20-1 to TRBJ2-6; a possible D gene is TRBD2 (6 bases). Deletions cut 0 bases from V and 4 bases from J, with 10 bases between. The V gene's germline CDR1 is DFQATT and CDR2 SNEGSKA (reference sequence). This CDR3 contains 15 residues. CDR3 coding DNA: TGCAGTGCTAGAGATCGCGGGAAAGGGGCCAACGTCCTGACTTTC. It is translated as CSARDRGKGANVLTF.

This clonotype was picked up many times. The V and J genes are TRBV3-1 and TRBJ1-1; D remains ambiguous. Germline CDR1 and CDR2: LGHDT and YNNKEL (reference sequence). With 0 bases removed from V and 1 base from J, the gap between germline ends came to 9 bases. The CDR3 loop spans 15 amino acids. The CDR3 here is CASSQEGSTNTEAFF. The CDR3, as DNA: TGTGCCAGCAGCCAAGAAGGGTCGACGAACACTGAAGCTTTCTTT.

This clonotype was picked up many times. The chain recombines TRBV6-2 or TRBV6-3 with TRBJ1-5; D is possibly TRBD1 (6 bases). V lost 3 bases to trimming and J lost 1 base, with 13 bases between them. The CDR3 contains 16 residues. The germline V gene encodes CDR1 MNHEY and CDR2 SVGEGT. Here the CDR3 reads CASSYAGAPSNQPQHF. The CDR3 DNA reads TGTGCCAGCAGTTATGCGGGGGCACCGAGCAATCAGCCCCAGCATTTT.

Ten or more counts support this clonotype. The V gene is TRBV28, the J gene TRBJ2-1; TRBD1 aligns across 9 bases. Per germline, CDR1 MDHEN and CDR2 SYDVKM. This CDR3 region has 16 residues. V lost 5 bases to trimming and J lost 6 bases; unmatched junction nucleotides: 11. The chain's CDR3 is CASSAPGTGSGNEQFF. In DNA form, the CDR3 reads TGTGCCAGCAGTGCCCCCGGGACAGGGTCGGGCAATGAGCAGTTCTTC.

This clonotype was seen ten or more times. This rearrangement joins TRBV5-1 to TRBJ2-7, with D hard to call. Germline CDR1 is SGHRS and CDR2 is YFSETQ. The V end was cut by 0 bases, the J end by 6 bases, with 7 bases between. The CDR3 sequence is 12 residues long. The CDR3 DNA sequence: TGCGCCAGCAGCTTGGACAGTGTCGAGCAGTACTTC. This codes for CASSLDSVEQYF. The full variable domain, with the rest looked up from reference TRBV5-1 and TRBJ2-7, is KAGVTQTPRYLIKTRGQQVTLSCSPISGHRSVSWYQQTPGQGLQFLFEYFSETQRNKGNFPGRFSGRQFSNSRSEMNVSTLELGDSALYLCASSLDSVEQYFGPGTRLTVT.